This T cell receptor beta chain was obtained from a study of cytomegalovirus exposure and HLA in healthy donors. Background on the study: One earlier analysis, a look at roughly 170 million T cells, found about 110 million unique TCR beta sequences. Whole-study results and caveats: When a later analysis compared HLA-associated TCR beta chains with equally common others, the HLA-associated chains turned out to be more clonally expanded and to have lower generation probabilities. Confirmation in vitro established that three CMV-associated chains were specific for CMV antigens. When a later analysis was performed, an Asian-associated ancestry cluster reportedly had fewer N-insertions than the approximately 700-donor mean.

Vbeta (60) and Jbeta (13) primers were used in the PCR. Libraries were prepared by immunoSEQ multiplex PCR; TCRdb keeps only in-frame clonotypes and omits some of them. This table has about 130,000 clones, 70% to 80% appearing once. Concerning this clone: The antigen is unknown.

This CDR3 region has 13 residues. Trimming left V 3 bases short and J 3 bases short, with 8 bases between. Germline assignment: CDR1 MDHEN and CDR2 SYDVKM. The chain has TRBV28 and TRBJ1-1, with D hard to call. This sequence originates from a man in his forties or fifties in good health and CMV-seropositive. Material for sequencing was PBMCs. The DNA for the CDR3 is TGTGCCAGCAGTTTGAAGAGTTACACTGAAGCTTTCTTT. Translation: CASSLKSYTEAFF.